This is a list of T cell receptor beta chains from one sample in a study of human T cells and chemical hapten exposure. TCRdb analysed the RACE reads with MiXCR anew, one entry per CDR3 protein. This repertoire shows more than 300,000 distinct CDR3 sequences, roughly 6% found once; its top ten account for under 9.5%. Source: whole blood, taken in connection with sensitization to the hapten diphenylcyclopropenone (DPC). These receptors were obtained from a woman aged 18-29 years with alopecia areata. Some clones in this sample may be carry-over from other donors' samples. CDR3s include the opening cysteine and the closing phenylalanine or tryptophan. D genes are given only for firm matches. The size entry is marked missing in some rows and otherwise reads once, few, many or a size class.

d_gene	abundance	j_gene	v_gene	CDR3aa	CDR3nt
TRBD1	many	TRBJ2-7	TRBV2	CASSVTGVLEQYF	TGTGCCAGCAGTGTCACAGGGGTCCTCGAGCAGTACTTC
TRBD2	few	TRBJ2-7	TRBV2	CASSAGGGPYEQYF	TGTGCCAGCAGTGCCGGCGGGGGGCCCTACGAGCAGTACTTC
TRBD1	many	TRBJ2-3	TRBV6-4	CASSDEQGTTDTQYF	TGTGCCAGCAGTGACGAACAGGGGACCACAGATACGCAGTATTTT
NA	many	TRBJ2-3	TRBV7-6	CASSLLYRVGPTDTQYF	TGTGCCAGCAGCTTACTTTACAGGGTGGGTCCGACAGATACGCAGTATTTT
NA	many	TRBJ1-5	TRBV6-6	CASSYDALNQPQHF	TGTGCCAGCAGTTACGATGCCTTGAATCAGCCCCAGCATTTT
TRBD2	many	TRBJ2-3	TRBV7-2	CASSSTLGGSTDTQYF	TGTGCCAGCAGCTCAACACTCGGGGGGAGCACAGATACGCAGTATTTT
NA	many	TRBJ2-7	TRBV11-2	CASSQGAGSSYEQYF	TGTGCCAGCAGCCAAGGGGCAGGTTCGTCCTACGAGCAGTACTTC
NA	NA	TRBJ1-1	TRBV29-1	CSVRGGGDTEAFF	TGCAGTGTACGAGGTGGTGGCGACACTGAAGCTTTCTTT
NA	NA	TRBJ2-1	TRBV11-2	CASSLTEQFF	TGTGCCAGCAGCTTAACCGAGCAGTTCTTC
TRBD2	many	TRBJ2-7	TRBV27	CASSPTRGVIYEQYF	TGTGCCAGCAGTCCCACGCGGGGGGTAATCTACGAGCAGTACTTC
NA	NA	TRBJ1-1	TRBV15	CATSSRQGRGEAFF	TGTGCCACCAGCAGTAGGCAAGGTCGTGGTGAAGCTTTCTTT
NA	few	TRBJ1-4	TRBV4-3	CASSPALGSTNEKLFF	TGCGCCAGCAGCCCCGCACTCGGTTCAACTAATGAAAAACTGTTTTTT
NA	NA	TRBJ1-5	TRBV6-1	CASSEKTGISNQPQHF	TGTGCCAGCAGTGAAAAAACAGGGATCAGCAATCAGCCCCAGCATTTT
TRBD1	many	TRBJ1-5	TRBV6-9	CASSYLPTGGGQPQHF	TGTGCCAGCAGTTATTTGCCCACAGGGGGTGGACAGCCCCAGCATTTT
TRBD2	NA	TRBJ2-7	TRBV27	CASSLGVGGKLYEQYF	TGTGCCAGCAGTTTAGGAGTCGGGGGGAAACTCTACGAGCAGTACTTC
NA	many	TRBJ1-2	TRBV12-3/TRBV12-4	CASSFRLEELDGYTF	TGTGCCAGCAGTTTCAGGCTGGAGGAGTTGGATGGCTACACCTTC
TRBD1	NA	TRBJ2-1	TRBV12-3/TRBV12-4	CASSHRDRPGRSEQFF	TGTGCCAGCAGTCACAGGGACAGGCCGGGGAGGAGTGAGCAGTTCTTC
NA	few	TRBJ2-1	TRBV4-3	CASSQEWQVYNEQFF	TGCGCCAGCAGCCAAGAGTGGCAGGTCTACAATGAGCAGTTCTTC
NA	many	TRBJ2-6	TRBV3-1	CASSQDAPGQFSGANVLTF	TGTGCCAGCAGCCAAGATGCGCCAGGGCAATTCTCTGGGGCCAACGTCCTGACTTTC
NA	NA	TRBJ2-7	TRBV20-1	CSVVPGESSYEQYF	TGCAGTGTTGTCCCGGGAGAAAGCTCCTACGAGCAGTACTTC
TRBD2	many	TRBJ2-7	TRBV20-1	CSARAGGTSYEQYF	TGCAGTGCTAGAGCCGGTGGGACTAGCTACGAGCAGTACTTC
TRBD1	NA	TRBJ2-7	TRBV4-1	CASSPTRQGATYEQYF	TGCGCCAGCAGCCCCACTCGACAGGGGGCGACCTACGAGCAGTACTTC
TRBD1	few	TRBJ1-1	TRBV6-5	CASSYETGPNTEAFF	TGTGCCAGCAGTTACGAGACAGGGCCGAACACTGAAGCTTTCTTT
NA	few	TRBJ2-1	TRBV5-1	CASSKQWGSFDNEQFF	TGCGCCAGCAGCAAGCAGTGGGGGTCATTTGACAATGAGCAGTTCTTC
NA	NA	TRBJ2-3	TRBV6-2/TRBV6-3	CASSYTSQRRTDTQYF	TGTGCCAGCAGTTACACGAGTCAGCGGCGCACAGATACGCAGTATTTT
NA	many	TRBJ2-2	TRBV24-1	CATSDLTGELFF	TGTGCCACCAGTGACCTAACCGGGGAGCTGTTTTTT
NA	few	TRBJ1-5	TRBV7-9	CASSSNDGGQPQHF	TGTGCCAGCAGCTCTAACGATGGGGGTCAGCCCCAGCATTTT
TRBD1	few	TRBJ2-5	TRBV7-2	CASSPMTGQETQYF	TGTGCCAGCAGCCCAATGACAGGGCAAGAGACCCAGTACTTC
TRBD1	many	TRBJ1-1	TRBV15	CATSRVGTGFPWDTEAFF	TGTGCCACCAGCAGAGTTGGGACAGGATTCCCGTGGGACACTGAAGCTTTCTTT
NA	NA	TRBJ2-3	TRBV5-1	CASSLPLTGRPEDTQYF	TGCGCCAGCAGCTTGCCACTAACGGGACGGCCCGAAGATACGCAGTATTTT
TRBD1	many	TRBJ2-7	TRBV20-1	CSARDQGDDEQYF	TGCAGTGCTAGAGATCAGGGGGACGACGAGCAGTACTTC
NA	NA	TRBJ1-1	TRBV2	CASSMGGAATEAFF	TGTGCCAGCAGTATGGGCGGGGCGGCCACTGAAGCTTTCTTT
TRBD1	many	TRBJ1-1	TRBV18	CASSLDREVWVTEAFF	TGTGCCAGCTCACTCGACAGGGAGGTATGGGTCACTGAAGCTTTCTTT
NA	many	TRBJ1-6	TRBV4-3	CASSQEPVSPLHF	TGCGCCAGCAGCCAAGAACCGGTTTCACCCCTCCACTTT
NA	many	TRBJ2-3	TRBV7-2	CASSTVTADTQYF	TGTGCCAGCAGCACCGTTACGGCAGATACGCAGTATTTT
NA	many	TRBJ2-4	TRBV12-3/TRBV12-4	CASSLGQQGTKNIQYF	TGTGCCAGCAGTTTAGGGCAGCAAGGGACCAAAAACATTCAGTACTTC
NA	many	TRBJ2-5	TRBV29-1	CSVGTHQETQYF	TGCAGCGTTGGTACACACCAAGAGACCCAGTACTTC
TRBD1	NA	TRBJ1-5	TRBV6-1	CASSVQGTLHF	TGTGCCAGCAGTGTACAGGGGACTCTGCATTTT
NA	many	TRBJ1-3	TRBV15	CATSRPPGNTIYF	TGTGCCACCAGCAGACCACCCGGAAACACCATATATTTT
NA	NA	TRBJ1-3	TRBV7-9	CASSFNRGEDTIYF	TGTGCCAGCAGCTTCAATAGGGGCGAAGACACCATATATTTT
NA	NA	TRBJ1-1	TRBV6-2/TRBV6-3	CASSRTGMNTEAFF	TGTGCCAGCAGCCGCACAGGGATGAACACTGAAGCTTTCTTT
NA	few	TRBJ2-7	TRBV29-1	CSVVPSSYEQYF	TGCAGCGTTGTCCCGAGCTCCTACGAGCAGTACTTC
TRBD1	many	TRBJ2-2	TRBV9	CASSSGQGSGELFF	TGTGCCAGCAGCTCGGGACAGGGGTCCGGGGAGCTGTTTTTT
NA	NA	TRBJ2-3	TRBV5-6	CASSLEAYTQYF	TGTGCCAGCAGCTTGGAAGCGTATACGCAGTATTTT
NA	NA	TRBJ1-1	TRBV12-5	CASGLVYWFRNTEAFF	TGTGCTAGTGGTTTGGTATATTGGTTTAGGAACACTGAAGCTTTCTTT
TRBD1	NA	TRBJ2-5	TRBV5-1	CASSTGVFGQETQYF	TGCGCCAGCAGTACAGGGGTGTTCGGGCAAGAGACCCAGTACTTC
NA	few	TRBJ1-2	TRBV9	CASSFVMGGPAEIDYGYTF	TGTGCCAGCAGCTTTGTTATGGGGGGCCCGGCTGAGATTGACTATGGCTACACCTTC
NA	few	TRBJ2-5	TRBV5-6	CASSLAPRQETQYF	TGTGCCAGCAGCTTGGCCCCCCGCCAAGAGACCCAGTACTTC
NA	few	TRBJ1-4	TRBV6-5	CASSYSGVSATNEKLFF	TGTGCCAGCAGTTACTCGGGAGTGAGCGCCACTAATGAAAAACTGTTTTTT
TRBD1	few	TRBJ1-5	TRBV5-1	CASSRQGGSGQPQHF	TGCGCCAGCAGCAGACAGGGAGGTTCGGGTCAGCCCCAGCATTTT
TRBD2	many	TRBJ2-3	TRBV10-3	CAISGPIAGGPPDTQYF	TGTGCCATCAGTGGACCTATAGCGGGGGGGCCCCCAGATACGCAGTATTTT
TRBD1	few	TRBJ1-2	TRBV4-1	CASSQIGTGGIGGYGYTF	TGCGCCAGCAGCCAGATCGGGACAGGGGGTATCGGAGGGTATGGCTACACCTTC
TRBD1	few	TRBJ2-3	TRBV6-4	CASSLQGDSTDTQYF	TGTGCCAGCAGTCTACAGGGGGATAGCACAGATACGCAGTATTTT
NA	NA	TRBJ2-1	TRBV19	CASSVRMGEQFF	TGTGCCAGTAGTGTCAGGATGGGTGAGCAGTTCTTC
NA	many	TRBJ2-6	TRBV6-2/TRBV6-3	CASSLEVSGANVLTF	TGTGCCAGCAGCCTTGAGGTCTCTGGGGCCAACGTCCTGACTTTC
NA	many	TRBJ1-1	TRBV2	CASSGGQNTEAFF	TGTGCCAGCAGTGGTGGACAAAACACTGAAGCTTTCTTT